This T cell receptor beta chain was sequenced during a study of regulatory T cells in long-lasting Graves disease. Trimming cost V 1 base and J 5 bases; bases outside gene matches: 8. CDR3 size: 17 residues. The germline CDR1 and CDR2 sequences are SQVTM and ANQGSEA. The time point: persistent/refractory GD, antithyroid drugs over 5 years with positive TRAb. After RNA was extracted from PBMCs, the TCR library was made from it. Peripheral blood, at about 10 milliliters, went into EDTA tubes. Study-wide results and limits: Sharing of public clonotypes was greater in persistent patients (more than 2,500) than in new patients (about 970). Under persistent disease, TRBV28, TRBJ1-2 and TRBJ2-5 were used preferentially. Analysis covered peripheral blood alone, not thyroid tissue.

TCR beta libraries were built with iRepertoire HTBI primers and Arm-PCR of CDR3 regions. In TCRdb, the multiplex PCR reads were re-called with MiXCR into one record per CDR3 protein. The sample contains hundreds of thousands of distinct CDR3 sequences, more than 20% of which appear only once. Notes on this clonotype: Its antigen is undetermined.

The clonotype comes from a female donor with Graves disease. The chain has TRBV29-1 and TRBJ2-5; 15 nucleotides agree with TRBD2. The sequenced sample was peripheral blood mononuclear cells (PBMCs), obtained when the disease was refractory, from a patient treated with antithyroid drugs. Here the CDR3 reads CSVEVLWTSGRGETQYF. CDR3 in DNA: TGCAGCGTTGAAGTTCTATGGACTAGCGGGAGGGGGGAGACCCAGTACTTC. Drawing the rest from reference TRBV29-1 and TRBJ2-5, the complete variable domain is SAVISQKPSRDICQRGTSLTIQCQVDSQVTMMFWYRQQPGQSLTLIATANQGSEATYESGFVIDKFPISRPNLTFSTLTVSNMSPEDSSIYLCSVEVLWTSGRGETQYFGPGTRLLVL.